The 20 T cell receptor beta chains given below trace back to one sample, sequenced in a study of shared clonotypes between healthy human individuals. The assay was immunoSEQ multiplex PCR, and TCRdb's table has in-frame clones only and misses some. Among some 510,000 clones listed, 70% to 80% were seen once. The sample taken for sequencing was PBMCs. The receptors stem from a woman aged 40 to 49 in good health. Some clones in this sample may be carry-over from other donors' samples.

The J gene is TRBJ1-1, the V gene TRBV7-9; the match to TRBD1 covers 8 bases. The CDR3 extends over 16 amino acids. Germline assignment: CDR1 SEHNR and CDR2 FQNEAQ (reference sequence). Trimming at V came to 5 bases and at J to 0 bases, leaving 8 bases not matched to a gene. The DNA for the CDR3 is TGTGCCAGCAGCCCTTTCCAGGGGGCCCTGAACACTGAAGCTTTCTTT. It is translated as CASSPFQGALNTEAFF.

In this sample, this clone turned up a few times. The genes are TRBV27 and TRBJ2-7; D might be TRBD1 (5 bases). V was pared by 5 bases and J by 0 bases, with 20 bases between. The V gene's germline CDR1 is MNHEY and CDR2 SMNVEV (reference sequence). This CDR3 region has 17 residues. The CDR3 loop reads CASSPPSSTGLSYEQYF. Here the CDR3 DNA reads TGTGCCAGCAGTCCACCCTCCTCAACAGGCCTCTCCTACGAGCAGTACTTC.

CDR3 protein: CASSPVDREYEQYF. CDR3 coding DNA: TGTGCCAGCTCACCCGTTGACAGGGAATACGAGCAGTACTTC. The J gene is TRBJ2-7, the V gene TRBV18; TRBD1 matches 7 bases. Germline CDR1 and CDR2: KGHSH and LQKENI. The CDR3 consists of 14 residues. V lost 3 bases and J lost 4; bases outside the gene matches: 6.

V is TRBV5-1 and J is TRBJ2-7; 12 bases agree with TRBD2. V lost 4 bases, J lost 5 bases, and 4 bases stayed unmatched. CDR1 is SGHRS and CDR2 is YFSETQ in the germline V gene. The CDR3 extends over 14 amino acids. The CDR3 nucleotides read TGCGCCAGCAGCCTAGCGGGAGGGCCTGACGAGCAGTACTTC. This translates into CASSLAGGPDEQYF.

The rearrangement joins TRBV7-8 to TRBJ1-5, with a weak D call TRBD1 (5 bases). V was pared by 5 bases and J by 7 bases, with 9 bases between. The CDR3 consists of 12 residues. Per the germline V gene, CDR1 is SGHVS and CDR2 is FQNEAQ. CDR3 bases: TGTGCCAGCAGCCTCCGGGGGCAGCCCCAGCATTTT. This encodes CASSLRGQPQHF.

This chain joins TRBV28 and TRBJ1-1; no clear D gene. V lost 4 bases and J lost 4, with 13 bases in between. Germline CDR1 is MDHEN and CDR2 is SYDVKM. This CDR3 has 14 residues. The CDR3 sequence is CASSSPPESTEAFF. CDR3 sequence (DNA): TGTGCCAGCAGTTCCCCGCCGGAGAGCACTGAAGCTTTCTTT.

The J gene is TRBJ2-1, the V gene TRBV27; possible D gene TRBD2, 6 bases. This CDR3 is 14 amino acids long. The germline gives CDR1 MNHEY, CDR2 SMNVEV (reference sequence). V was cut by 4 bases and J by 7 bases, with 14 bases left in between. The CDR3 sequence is CASSSRLSGNEQFF. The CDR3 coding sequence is TGTGCCAGCAGTTCCCGACTAAGCGGGAATGAGCAGTTCTTC.

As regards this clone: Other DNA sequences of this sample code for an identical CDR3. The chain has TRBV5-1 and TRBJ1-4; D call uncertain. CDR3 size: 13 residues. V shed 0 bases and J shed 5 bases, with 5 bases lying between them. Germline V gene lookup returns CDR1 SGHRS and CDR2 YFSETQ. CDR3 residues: CASSLVGNEKLFF. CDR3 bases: TGCGCCAGCAGCTTGGTAGGGAATGAAAAACTGTTTTTT.

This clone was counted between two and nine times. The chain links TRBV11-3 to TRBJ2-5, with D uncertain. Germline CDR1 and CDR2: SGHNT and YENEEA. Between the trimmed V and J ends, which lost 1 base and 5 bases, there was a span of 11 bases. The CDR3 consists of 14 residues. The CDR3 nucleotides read TGTGCCAGCAGCTTAGGGCGGTCCGCGGAGACCCAGTACTTC. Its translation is CASSLGRSAETQYF.

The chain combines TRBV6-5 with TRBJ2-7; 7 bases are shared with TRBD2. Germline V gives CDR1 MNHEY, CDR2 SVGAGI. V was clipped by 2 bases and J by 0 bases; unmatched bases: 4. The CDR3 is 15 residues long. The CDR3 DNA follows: TGTGCCAGCAGTTACCTCTCTAGCGGCTCCTACGAGCAGTACTTC. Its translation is CASSYLSSGSYEQYF.

As DNA, the CDR3 is TGTGCCACCCCAAGCGGGAGGATCCCAGATACGCAGTATTTT. Its protein is CATPSGRIPDTQYF. The rearrangement joins TRBV6-1 to TRBJ2-3; 9 nucleotides agree with TRBD2. Unmatched junction bases numbered 9, after V lost 10 bases and J lost 4 bases. The CDR3 runs to 14 residues. Germline loops: CDR1 MNHNS, CDR2 SASEGT.

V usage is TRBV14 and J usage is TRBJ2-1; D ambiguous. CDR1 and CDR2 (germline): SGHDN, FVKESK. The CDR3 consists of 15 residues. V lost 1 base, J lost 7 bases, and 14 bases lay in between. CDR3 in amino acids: CASSQGLNWGNEQFF. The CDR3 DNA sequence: TGTGCCAGCAGCCAAGGTCTCAACTGGGGAAATGAGCAGTTCTTC.

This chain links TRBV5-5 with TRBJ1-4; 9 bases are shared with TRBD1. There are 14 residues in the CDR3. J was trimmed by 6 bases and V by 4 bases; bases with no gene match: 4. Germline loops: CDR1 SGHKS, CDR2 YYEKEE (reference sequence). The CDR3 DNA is TGTGCCAGCAGCGGGACAGGGACTGATGAAAAACTGTTTTTT. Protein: CASSGTGTDEKLFF.

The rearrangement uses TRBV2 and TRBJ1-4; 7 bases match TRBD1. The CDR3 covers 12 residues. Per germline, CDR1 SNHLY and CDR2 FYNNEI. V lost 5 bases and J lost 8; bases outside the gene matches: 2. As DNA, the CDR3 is TGTGCCAGCAGTAAGACAGGGGAAAAACTGTTTTTT. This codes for CASSKTGEKLFF. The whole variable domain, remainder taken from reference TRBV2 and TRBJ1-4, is EPEVTQTPSHQVTQMGQEVILRCVPISNHLYFYWYRQILGQKVEFLVSFYNNEISEKSEIFDDQFSVERPDGSNFTLKIRSTKLEDSAMYFCASSKTGEKLFFGSGTQLSVL.

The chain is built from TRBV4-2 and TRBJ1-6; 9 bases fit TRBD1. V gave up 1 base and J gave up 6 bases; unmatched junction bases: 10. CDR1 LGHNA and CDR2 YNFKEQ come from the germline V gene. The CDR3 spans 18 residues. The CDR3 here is CASSQAPGQGTLNSPLHF. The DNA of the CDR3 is TGTGCCAGCAGCCAAGCCCCGGGACAGGGAACCCTTAATTCACCCCTCCACTTT.

CDR3 amino acids: CASSYSRWGNTEAFF. The CDR3 DNA sequence: TGTGCCAGCAGTTACTCGCGTTGGGGCAACACTGAAGCTTTCTTT. V and J are TRBV6-5 and TRBJ1-1, with a weak D call TRBD1 (5 bases). Trimming pared 0 bases from V and 2 bases from J, leaving 10 bases between. Germline V lookup: CDR1 MNHEY, CDR2 SVGAGI. CDR3 size: 15 residues.

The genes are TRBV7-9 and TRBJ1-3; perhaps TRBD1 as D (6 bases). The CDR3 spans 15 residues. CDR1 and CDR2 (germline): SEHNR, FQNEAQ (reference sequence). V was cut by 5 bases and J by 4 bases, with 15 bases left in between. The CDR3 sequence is CASSPDSSTGNTIYF. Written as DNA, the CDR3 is TGTGCCAGCAGCCCGGACAGCTCCACGGGAAACACCATATATTTT.

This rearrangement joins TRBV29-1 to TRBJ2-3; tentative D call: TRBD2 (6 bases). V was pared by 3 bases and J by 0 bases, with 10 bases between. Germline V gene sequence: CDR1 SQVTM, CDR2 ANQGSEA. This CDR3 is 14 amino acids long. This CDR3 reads CSVEASASTDTQYF. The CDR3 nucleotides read TGCAGCGTTGAGGCTAGCGCCAGCACAGATACGCAGTATTTT.

In DNA form, the CDR3 reads TGTGCCGTACGAGACGGGAGGTACGAGCAGTACTTC. Its translation: CAVRDGRYEQYF. V and J are TRBV6-5 and TRBJ2-7; TRBD2 aligns across 7 bases. J was trimmed by 4 bases and V by 11 bases; bases with no gene match: 8. The V gene's germline CDR1 is MNHEY and CDR2 SVGAGI. This CDR3 region has 12 residues.

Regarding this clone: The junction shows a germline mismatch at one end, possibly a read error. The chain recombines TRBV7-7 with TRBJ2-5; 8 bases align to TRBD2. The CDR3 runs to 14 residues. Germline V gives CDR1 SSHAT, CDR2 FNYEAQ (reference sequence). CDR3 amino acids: CASSSSGSGETQYF. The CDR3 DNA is TGTGCTAGCAGCTCGAGCGGGAGCGGGGAGACCCAGTACTTC.